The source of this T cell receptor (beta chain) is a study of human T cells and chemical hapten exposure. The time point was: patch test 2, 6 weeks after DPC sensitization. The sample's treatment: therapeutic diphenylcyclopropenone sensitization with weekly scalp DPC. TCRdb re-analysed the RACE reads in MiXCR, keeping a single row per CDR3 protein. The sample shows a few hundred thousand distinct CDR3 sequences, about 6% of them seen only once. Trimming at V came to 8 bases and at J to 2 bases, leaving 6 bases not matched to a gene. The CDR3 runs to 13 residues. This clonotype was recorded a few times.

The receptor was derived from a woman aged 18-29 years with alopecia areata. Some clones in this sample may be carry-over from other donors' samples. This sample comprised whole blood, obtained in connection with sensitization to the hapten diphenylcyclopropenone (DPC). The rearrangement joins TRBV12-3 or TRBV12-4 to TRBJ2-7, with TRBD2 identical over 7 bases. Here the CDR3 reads CASGVGGAYEQYF. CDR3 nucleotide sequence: TGTGCCAGCGGGGTTGGGGGGGCCTACGAGCAGTACTTC.